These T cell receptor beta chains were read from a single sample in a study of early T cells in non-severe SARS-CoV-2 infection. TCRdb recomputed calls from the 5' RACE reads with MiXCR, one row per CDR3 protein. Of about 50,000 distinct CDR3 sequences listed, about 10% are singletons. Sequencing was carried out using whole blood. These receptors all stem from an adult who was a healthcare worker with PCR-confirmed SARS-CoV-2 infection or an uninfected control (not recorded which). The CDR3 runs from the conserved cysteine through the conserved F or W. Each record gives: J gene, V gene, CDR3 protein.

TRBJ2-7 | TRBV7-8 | CASSLRRPDGEQGAPRGKQQYF
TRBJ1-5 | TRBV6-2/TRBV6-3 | CASSYGQGSNQPQHF
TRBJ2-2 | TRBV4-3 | CASSQRTSGIYAGELFF
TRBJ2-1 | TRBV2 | CASRSTGGWDEQFF
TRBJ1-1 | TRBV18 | CASSPREGDTEAFF
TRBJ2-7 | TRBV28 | CASSFLSETYEQYF
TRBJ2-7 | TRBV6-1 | CASQPGLSWREQYF
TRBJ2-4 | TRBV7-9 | CASSPRGANIQYF
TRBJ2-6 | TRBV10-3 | CAISESSAGVSGANVLTF
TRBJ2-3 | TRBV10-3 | CAISVRASTDTQYF
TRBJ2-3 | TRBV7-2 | CASSFQTSTDTQYF
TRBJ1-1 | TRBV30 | CAWSVARDTEAFF
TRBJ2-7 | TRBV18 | CASSPSYSELHEQYF
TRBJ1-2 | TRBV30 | CAWRIIAERGYTF
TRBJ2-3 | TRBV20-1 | CSAGTSGRVDTQYF
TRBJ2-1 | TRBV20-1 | CSARVGQNRVEQFF
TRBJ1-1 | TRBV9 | CASRSGLENTEAFF
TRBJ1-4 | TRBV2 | CASSDGQNFRKLFF
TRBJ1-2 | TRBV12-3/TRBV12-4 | CASRPGQIYGYTF
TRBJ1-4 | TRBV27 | CASSLDGEWEKLFF
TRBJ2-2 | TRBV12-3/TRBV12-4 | CASLGGELFF
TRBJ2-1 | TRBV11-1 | CASEGASQGSYNEQFF
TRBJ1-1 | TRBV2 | CASSERRETEAFF
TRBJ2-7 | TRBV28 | CASSLGTTDSTPHEQYF
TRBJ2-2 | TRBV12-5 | CASGLEGYSGELFF
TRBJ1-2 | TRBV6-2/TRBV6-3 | CASSYPPGQRNYGYTF
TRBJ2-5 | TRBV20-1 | CSAGGTSGSGKETQYF
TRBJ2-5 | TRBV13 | CASSPSGLYQETQYF
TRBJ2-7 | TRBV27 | CASSLRGDGAEQYF
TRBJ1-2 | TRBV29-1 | CSVEDSNRREAF
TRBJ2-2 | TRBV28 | CASSYGQIQNTGELFF
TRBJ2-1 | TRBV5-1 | CASTPRGETAQFF
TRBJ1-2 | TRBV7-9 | CASKSTGAYGYTF
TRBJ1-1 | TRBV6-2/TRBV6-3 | CASSYVGAGEAFF
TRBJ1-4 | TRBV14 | CASRGQGEGEKLFF
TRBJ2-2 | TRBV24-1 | CATRDTGELFF
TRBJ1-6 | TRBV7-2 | CASSLRDKGSPLHF
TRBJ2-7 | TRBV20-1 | CSANRDPQGQYF
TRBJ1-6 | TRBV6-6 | CASNLIGTYNSPLHF
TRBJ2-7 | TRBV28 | CASSTGGSGSYEQYF
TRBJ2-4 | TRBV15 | CATGGGGGIQYF
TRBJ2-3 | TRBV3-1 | CASSLSMGFTVDTQYF
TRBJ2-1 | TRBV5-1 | CASSAPPAYNEQFF
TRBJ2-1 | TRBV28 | CASSQGVSSYNEQFF
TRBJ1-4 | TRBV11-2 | CASSLVPPNPIEKLFF